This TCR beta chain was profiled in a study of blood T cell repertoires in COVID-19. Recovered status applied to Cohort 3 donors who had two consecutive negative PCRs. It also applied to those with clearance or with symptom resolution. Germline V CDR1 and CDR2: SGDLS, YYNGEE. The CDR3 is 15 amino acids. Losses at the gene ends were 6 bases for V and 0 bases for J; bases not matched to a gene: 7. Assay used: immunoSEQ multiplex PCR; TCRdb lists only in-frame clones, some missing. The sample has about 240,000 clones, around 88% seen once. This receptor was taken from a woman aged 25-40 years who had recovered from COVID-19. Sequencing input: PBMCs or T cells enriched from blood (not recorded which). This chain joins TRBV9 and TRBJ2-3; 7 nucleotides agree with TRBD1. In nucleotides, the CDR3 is TGTGCCAGCAACTACGGGGACAGCAGCACAGATACGCAGTATTTT. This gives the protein CASNYGDSSTDTQYF.